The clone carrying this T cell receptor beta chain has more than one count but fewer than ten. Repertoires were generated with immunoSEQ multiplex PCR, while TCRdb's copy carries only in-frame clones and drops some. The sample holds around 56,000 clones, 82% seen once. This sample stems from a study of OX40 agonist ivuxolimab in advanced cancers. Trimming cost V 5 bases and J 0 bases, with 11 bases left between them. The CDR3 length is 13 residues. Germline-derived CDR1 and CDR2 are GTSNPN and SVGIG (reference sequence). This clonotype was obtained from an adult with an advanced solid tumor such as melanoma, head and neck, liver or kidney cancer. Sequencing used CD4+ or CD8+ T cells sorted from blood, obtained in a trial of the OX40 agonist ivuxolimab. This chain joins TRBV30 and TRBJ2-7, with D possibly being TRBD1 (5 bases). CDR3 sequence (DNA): TGTGCCTGGTCGCAGGGTTACTCCTACGAGCAGTACTTC. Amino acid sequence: CAWSQGYSYEQYF.